Following are 26 T cell receptor beta chains from one sample sequenced in a study of Graves' ophthalmopathy and Graves' hyperthyroidism. Amplification targeted the TCR beta CDR3 regions, with RNA transcripts as the source material. The authors performed first-round RT-PCR with HTBI primers and then a second-round multiplex PCR. TCRdb recomputed calls from the multiplex PCR reads with MiXCR, one row per CDR3 protein. The sample yields 500,000 to 800,000 distinct CDR3 sequences, about 41% seen once. The sequenced sample was peripheral blood. The source of these receptors is an adult man with Graves' ophthalmopathy.

The chain combines TRBV20-1 with TRBJ1-5, with TRBD1 matching 10 bases. V lost 0 bases, J lost 9 bases, and 2 bases stayed unmatched. Germline assignment: CDR1 DFQATT and CDR2 SNEGSKA (reference sequence). This CDR3 is 13 amino acids long. CDR3 coding DNA: TGCAGTGCTAGAGATGGGACAGGGGTGCCCCAGCATTTT. Protein: CSARDGTGVPQHF.

This clonotype was counted at least ten times. This sequence joins TRBV29-1 and TRBJ2-7; D perhaps matches TRBD1 (6 bases). The germline gives CDR1 SQVTM, CDR2 ANQGSEA. The CDR3 extends over 13 amino acids. Trimming removed 7 bases at V and 5 bases at J, with 18 bases between. The CDR3 loop is CSGKDSLLNEQYF. In DNA, the CDR3 is TGCAGCGGGAAGGACAGCCTCTTAAACGAGCAGTACTTC.

The chain combines TRBV25-1 with TRBJ1-2, with D maybe TRBD1 (6 bases). Germline assignment: CDR1 MGHDK and CDR2 SYGVNS. V was clipped by 2 bases and J by 4 bases, with 17 bases between them. The CDR3 is 16 residues long. This CDR3 is CASSEETGGTAYGYTF. CDR3 nucleotides: TGTGCCAGCAGTGAAGAGACAGGCGGAACGGCCTATGGCTACACCTTC.

This chain connects TRBV7-9 to TRBJ1-2; the match to TRBD1 covers 10 bases. The CDR3 is 14 amino acids. V trimming: 3 bases; J trimming: 6 bases; junction bases outside the gene matches: 4. The germline V gene has CDR1 SEHNR and CDR2 FQNEAQ (reference sequence). CDR3 bases: TGTGCCAGCAGCTTCGCCGGGACAGGGGATGGCTACACCTTC. Translated, it gives CASSFAGTGDGYTF.

There are a few counts of this clonotype. The gene calls are TRBV19 and TRBJ2-7, with 7 bases that match TRBD1. From germline, CDR1 is LNHDA and CDR2 SQIVND (reference sequence). The CDR3 is made up of 15 amino acids. With 5 bases clipped from V and 4 bases from J, the junction kept 11 bases outside the gene matches. CDR3 in DNA: TGTGCCAGTAGTTTCGTGGGACAGACTACATACGAGCAGTACTTC. Translating it yields CASSFVGQTTYEQYF.

This clonotype was counted a few times. This chain links TRBV11-2 with TRBJ1-2; TRBD1 matches 8 bases. Germline CDR1 is SGHAT and CDR2 is FQNNGV. Unmatched junction bases numbered 9, after V lost 5 bases and J lost 4 bases. CDR3 length: 15 amino acids. CDR3 region: CASSPGTGPLYGYTF. Here the CDR3 DNA reads TGTGCCAGCAGCCCGGGGACAGGTCCCCTCTATGGCTACACCTTC. The whole variable domain, remainder taken from reference TRBV11-2 and TRBJ1-2, is EAGVAQSPRYKIIEKRQSVAFWCNPISGHATLYWYQQILGQGPKLLIQFQNNGVVDDSQLPKDRFSAERLKGVDSTLKIQPAKLEDSAVYLCASSPGTGPLYGYTFGSGTRLTVV.

The J gene is TRBJ2-5, the V gene TRBV25-1, with 8 bases fitting TRBD1. V shed 6 bases, J shed 7 bases, and the junction held 10 bases outside the gene matches. The CDR3 has 14 residues. Germline lookup yields CDR1 MGHDK and CDR2 SYGVNS. CDR3 nucleotides: TGTGCCAGCAGCCCGACAGGGGTTGAAGGGACCCAGTACTTC. Translation gives CASSPTGVEGTQYF.

This clonotype was detected many times. The chain couples TRBV7-8 to TRBJ2-5, with 8 bases matching TRBD2. J was trimmed by 5 bases and V by 4 bases; bases with no gene match: 6. Germline values: CDR1 SGHVS, CDR2 FQNEAQ. The CDR3 totals 14 residues. The DNA for the CDR3 is TGTGCCAGCAGCTCTGAGCGGGGGAGGGAGACCCAGTACTTC. It translates to CASSSERGRETQYF.

This clonotype was detected only a few times. The rearrangement links TRBV19 to TRBJ1-1; D gene uncertain. This CDR3 has 13 amino acids. V was trimmed by 4 bases and J by 11 bases, leaving 17 bases between them. Germline V gene data show CDR1 as LNHDA and CDR2 as SQIVND (reference sequence). CDR3 loop: CASSNDTPLEAFF. The CDR3 nucleotides read TGTGCCAGTAGTAATGACACCCCCTTGGAGGCTTTCTTT.

This clonotype was detected ten times or more. The J gene is TRBJ1-2, the V gene TRBV7-9; no definite D call. This CDR3 spans 15 amino acids. Per germline, CDR1 SEHNR and CDR2 FQNEAQ (reference sequence). The V gene lost 0 bases and the J gene lost 5 bases, with 13 bases spanning the gap. The CDR3 DNA sequence: TGTGCCAGCAGCTTAGCACCGGTCGGCACGTATGGCTACACCTTC. It specifies CASSLAPVGTYGYTF.

This clonotype appeared many times. The J gene is TRBJ1-2, the V gene TRBV7-9; 10 bases are shared with TRBD1. The germline gives CDR1 SEHNR, CDR2 FQNEAQ (reference sequence). J gave up 6 bases and V 6 bases, and 10 bases lay outside the gene matches. The CDR3 has 15 amino acids. Here the CDR3 DNA reads TGTGCCAGCAGTTCCGTGACAGGGGGCGCCGATGGCTACACCTTC. Translation: CASSSVTGGADGYTF.

This chain connects TRBV25-1 to TRBJ1-6, with D possibly matching TRBD1 (5 bases). The length of the CDR3 is 17 residues. Germline values: CDR1 MGHDK, CDR2 SYGVNS. Trimming shortened V by 5 bases and J by 0 bases, and 14 bases separated the two germline ends. CDR3 in amino acids: CASSFEGPSSYNSPLHF. The CDR3, as DNA: TGTGCCAGCAGTTTTGAGGGGCCAAGCTCCTATAATTCACCCCTCCACTTT.

This rearrangement joins TRBV24-1 to TRBJ2-6; 10 bases line up with TRBD1. This CDR3 is built from 18 residues. Germline V CDR1 and CDR2: KGHDR, SFDVKD. Trimming at V came to 2 bases and at J to 0 bases, leaving 3 bases not matched to a gene. The CDR3 loop is CATSDWDRGYSGANVLTF. CDR3 nucleotide sequence: TGTGCCACCAGTGATTGGGACAGGGGTTACTCTGGGGCCAACGTCCTGACTTTC.

The chain links TRBV14 to TRBJ2-7, with 7 nucleotides matching TRBD1. Trimming cost V 6 bases and J 2 bases; bases outside gene matches: 7. CDR3 length: 14 residues. The germline gives CDR1 SGHDN, CDR2 FVKESK. This CDR3 reads CASSDVQGTYEQYF. The CDR3, as DNA: TGTGCCAGCAGTGACGTACAGGGGACCTACGAGCAGTACTTC.

This clonotype was seen many times. The J gene is TRBJ1-1, the V gene TRBV29-1; TRBD1 is a possible D gene (6 bases). The CDR3 contains 14 residues. Germline CDR1 reads SQVTM; CDR2 reads ANQGSEA. Trimming took off 0 bases at V and 4 bases at J, with 12 bases between the two ends. The CDR3 spells CSVEEGGGGTEAFF. The CDR3 bases are TGCAGCGTTGAAGAGGGCGGAGGGGGCACTGAAGCTTTCTTT.

The rearrangement uses TRBV7-9 and TRBJ2-2; a possible D gene is TRBD1 (5 bases). The CDR3 covers 12 residues. V dropped 3 bases and J dropped 8 bases, with 7 bases sitting between them. Germline CDR1 is SEHNR and CDR2 is FQNEAQ (reference sequence). The chain's CDR3 is CASSFWTGELFF. The CDR3 nucleotides read TGTGCCAGCAGCTTCTGGACAGGGGAGCTGTTTTTT.

Comments on this clonotype: Germline is not matched at one junction end, which may reflect a read error. V and J are TRBV5-1 and TRBJ1-1; no clear D. This CDR3 spans 14 amino acids. Germline lookup yields CDR1 SGHRS and CDR2 YFSETQ. CDR3 sequence reads: CTSSLEAGLDEAFF. DNA of the CDR3: TGCACCAGCAGCTTGGAGGCGGGCTTGGATGAAGCTTTCTTT.

This clonotype was counted ten times or more. Mismatch with germline at one junction end may stem from a read error. J is TRBJ1-2 and V is TRBV10-3; D gene uncertain. The CDR3 spans 10 residues. Germline-derived CDR1 and CDR2 are ENHRY and SYGVKD. The CDR3 here is CASSGPGYTF. The CDR3 coding sequence is TGTGCCAGCAGTGGACCGGGCTACACCTTC.

V is TRBV10-3 and J is TRBJ1-1; D is unclear. Trimming left V 0 bases short and J 0 bases short, with 11 bases between. Per the germline V gene, CDR1 is ENHRY and CDR2 is SYGVKD. The CDR3 consists of 16 residues. In DNA, the CDR3 is TGTGCCATCAGTGAGTCCGACCACCTGATGAACACTGAAGCTTTCTTT. It translates to CAISESDHLMNTEAFF.

This clonotype was seen many times. The chain combines TRBV9 with TRBJ1-1; tentative D call: TRBD1 (6 bases). The CDR3 extends over 16 amino acids. V lost 0 bases to trimming and J lost 1 base, with 13 bases between them. Germline lookup yields CDR1 SGDLS and CDR2 YYNGEE. The CDR3 DNA is TGTGCCAGCAGCGTAGGGGCAGGGGTTACGAACACTGAAGCTTTCTTT. Its protein product is CASSVGAGVTNTEAFF.

The gene calls are TRBV10-3 and TRBJ1-5; D call uncertain. V was shortened by 4 bases and J by 7 bases, with 11 bases between the two germline ends. This CDR3 is built from 13 residues. Germline V gene data show CDR1 as ENHRY and CDR2 as SYGVKD. CDR3 nucleotide sequence: TGTGCCATCAGTGCAACCTACTCCCAGCCCCAGCATTTT. It is translated as CAISATYSQPQHF.

As to this clonotype: Given a much more abundant clone one base away, this may be a read error. This rearrangement joins TRBV19 to TRBJ2-7; 11 bases are a match to TRBD2. CDR3 length: 14 amino acids. V lost 8 bases to trimming and J lost 6 bases; unmatched junction nucleotides: 9. Germline V lookup: CDR1 LNHDA, CDR2 SQIVND (reference sequence). CDR3 sequence: CASGLLAGVREQYF. The CDR3 region has the DNA TGTGCCAGTGGTTTACTAGCGGGAGTCCGCGAGCAGTACTTC.

This clonotype was recorded many times. V and J are TRBV10-3 and TRBJ2-5; 8 bases are shared with TRBD2. This CDR3 is built from 17 residues. After removal of 5 bases from V and 3 bases from J, the junction contained 14 bases not matched to a gene. Germline lookup yields CDR1 ENHRY and CDR2 SYGVKD. This chain's CDR3 is CAISQAHPQAGEETQYF. CDR3 in DNA: TGTGCCATCAGTCAGGCCCACCCCCAAGCGGGAGAAGAGACCCAGTACTTC.

This clonotype was counted at least ten times. The chain joins TRBV24-1 to TRBJ2-2; tentatively, D is TRBD2 (5 bases). This CDR3 region has 16 residues. Germline lookup yields CDR1 KGHDR and CDR2 SFDVKD. The V end lost 1 base, the J end lost 3 bases, and 11 bases lay between the germline ends. CDR3 sequence: CATSDFGLPDTGELFF. The CDR3 nucleotides are TGTGCCACCAGTGATTTTGGACTTCCAGACACCGGGGAGCTGTTTTTT.

This chain joins TRBV9 and TRBJ1-4, with 8 nucleotides matching TRBD1. The CDR3 is made up of 14 amino acids. Germline assignment: CDR1 SGDLS and CDR2 YYNGEE. Unmatched junction bases numbered 3, after V lost 0 bases and J lost 8 bases. The CDR3: CASSVGPGGEKLFF. In nucleotides, the CDR3 is TGTGCCAGCAGCGTAGGCCCAGGGGGCGAAAAACTGTTTTTT.

This clonotype was counted ten times or more. J is TRBJ1-4 and V is TRBV11-2; the D gene is possibly TRBD1 (6 bases). V gave up 5 bases and J gave up 6 bases, with 16 bases separating them. This CDR3 is built from 15 residues. Germline assignment: CDR1 SGHAT and CDR2 FQNNGV. The CDR3 DNA follows: TGTGCCAGCAGCCGACCGTGGGGGGCGCATGAAAAACTGTTTTTT. Translation: CASSRPWGAHEKLFF.